The 2 T cell receptor beta chains below come from one sample, sequenced in a study of OX40 agonist ivuxolimab in advanced cancers. Profiled with immunoSEQ multiplex PCR; TCRdb holds only in-frame clones, not every one. This sample has 60,000 to 85,000 clones, with 70% to 90% found just once. Sequencing used CD4+ or CD8+ T cells sorted from blood, obtained in a trial of the OX40 agonist ivuxolimab. These receptors were taken from an adult with an advanced solid tumor such as melanoma, head and neck, liver or kidney cancer.

As for this clone: One end of the junction fails to match germline, which may point to a read error. The chain joins TRBV5-1 to TRBJ2-5, with 8 bases that match TRBD1. Germline V gene data show CDR1 as SGHRS and CDR2 as YFSETQ. The CDR3 totals 18 residues. This CDR3 reads CASSLGSNRDRNQGTQYF. Written as DNA, the CDR3 is TGCGCCAGCAGCTTGGGATCGAACCGGGACAGGAACCAAGGGACCCAGTACTTC.

The rearrangement uses TRBV14 and TRBJ2-1; D may be TRBD2 (5 bases). This CDR3 is 13 amino acids long. V shed 0 bases and J shed 13 bases, with 13 bases lying between them. Germline CDR1 SGHDN, CDR2 FVKESK. Written as DNA, the CDR3 is TGTGCCAGCAGCCAAGATTTACGAGGGTCTCAGTTCTTC. Amino acid sequence: CASSQDLRGSQFF. Combining the CDR3 with reference TRBV14 and TRBJ2-1 gives the whole variable domain EAGVTQFPSHSVIEKGQTVTLRCDPISGHDNLYWYRRVMGKEIKFLLHFVKESKQDESGMPNNRFLAERTGGTYSTLKVQPAELEDSGVYFCASSQDLRGSQFFGPGTRLTVL.